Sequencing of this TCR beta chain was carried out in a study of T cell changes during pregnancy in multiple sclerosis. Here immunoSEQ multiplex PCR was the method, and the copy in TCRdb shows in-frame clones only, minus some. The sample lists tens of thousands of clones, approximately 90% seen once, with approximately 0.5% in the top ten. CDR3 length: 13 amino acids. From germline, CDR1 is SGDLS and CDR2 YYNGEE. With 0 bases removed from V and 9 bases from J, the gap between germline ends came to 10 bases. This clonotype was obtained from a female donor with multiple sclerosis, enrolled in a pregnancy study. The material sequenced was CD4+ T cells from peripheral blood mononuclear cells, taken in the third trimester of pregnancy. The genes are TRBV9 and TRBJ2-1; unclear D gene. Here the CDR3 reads CASSVAPESEQFF. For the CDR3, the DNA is TGTGCCAGCAGCGTAGCTCCGGAGAGTGAGCAGTTCTTC.